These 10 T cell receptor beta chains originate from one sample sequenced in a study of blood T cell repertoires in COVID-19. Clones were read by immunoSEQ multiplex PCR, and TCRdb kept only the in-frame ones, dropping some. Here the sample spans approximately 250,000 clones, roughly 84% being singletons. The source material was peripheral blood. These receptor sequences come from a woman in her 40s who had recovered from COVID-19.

CDR3 sequence: CASSKAKGLGNEQFF. DNA for the CDR3: TGTGCCAGCAGCAAAGCTAAAGGTCTCGGGAATGAGCAGTTCTTC. The chain couples TRBV21-1 to TRBJ2-1; TRBD2, the D gene given by the table, was not confirmed from the DNA. TRBV21-1 constitutes a pseudogene. The CDR3 totals 15 residues.

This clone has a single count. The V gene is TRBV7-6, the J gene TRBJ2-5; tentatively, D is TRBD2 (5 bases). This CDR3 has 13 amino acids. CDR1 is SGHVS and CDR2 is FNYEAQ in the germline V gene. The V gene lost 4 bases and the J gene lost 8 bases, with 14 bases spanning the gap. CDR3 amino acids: CASSSEWGDTQYF. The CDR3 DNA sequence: TGTGCCAGCAGCTCGGAGTGGGGAGATACCCAGTACTTC.

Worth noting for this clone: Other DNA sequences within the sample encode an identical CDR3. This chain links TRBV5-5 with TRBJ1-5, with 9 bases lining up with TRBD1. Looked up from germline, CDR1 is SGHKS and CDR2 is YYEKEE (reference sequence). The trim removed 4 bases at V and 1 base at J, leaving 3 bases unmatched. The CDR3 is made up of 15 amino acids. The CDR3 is CASSLGQGSNQPQHF. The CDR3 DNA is TGTGCCAGCAGCCTGGGACAGGGAAGCAATCAGCCCCAGCATTTT.

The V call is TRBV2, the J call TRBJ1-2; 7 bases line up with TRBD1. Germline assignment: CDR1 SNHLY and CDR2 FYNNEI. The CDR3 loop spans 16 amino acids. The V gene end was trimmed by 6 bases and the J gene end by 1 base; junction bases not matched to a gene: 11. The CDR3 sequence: CASSLTAGQLNYGYTF. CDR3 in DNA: TGTGCCAGCAGCCTCACGGCGGGACAGCTTAACTATGGCTACACCTTC.

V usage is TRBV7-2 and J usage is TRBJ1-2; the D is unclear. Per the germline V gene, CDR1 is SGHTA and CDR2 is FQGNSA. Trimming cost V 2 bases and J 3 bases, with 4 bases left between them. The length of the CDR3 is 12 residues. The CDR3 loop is CASSLYDYGYTF. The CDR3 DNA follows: TGTGCCAGCAGCTTATATGACTATGGCTACACCTTC. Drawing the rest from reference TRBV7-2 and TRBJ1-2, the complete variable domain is GAGVSQSPSNKVTEKGKDVELRCDPISGHTALYWYRQSLGQGLEFLIYFQGNSAPDKSGLPSDRFSAERTGGSVSTLTIQRTQQEDSAVYLCASSLYDYGYTFGSGTRLTVV.

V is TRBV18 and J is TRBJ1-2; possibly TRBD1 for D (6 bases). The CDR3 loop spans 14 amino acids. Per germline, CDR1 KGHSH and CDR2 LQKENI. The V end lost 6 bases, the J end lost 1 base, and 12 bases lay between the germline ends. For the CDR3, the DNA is TGTGCCAGCTCGTCCGACAGGTTTAACTATGGCTACACCTTC. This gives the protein CASSSDRFNYGYTF.

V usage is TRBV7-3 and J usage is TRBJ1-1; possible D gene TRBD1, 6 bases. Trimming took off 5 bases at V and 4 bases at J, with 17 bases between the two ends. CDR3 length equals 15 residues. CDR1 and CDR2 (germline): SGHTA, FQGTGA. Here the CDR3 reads CASSLRQVGSTEAFF. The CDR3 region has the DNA TGTGCCAGCAGCCTCCGACAGGTTGGAAGCACTGAAGCTTTCTTT.

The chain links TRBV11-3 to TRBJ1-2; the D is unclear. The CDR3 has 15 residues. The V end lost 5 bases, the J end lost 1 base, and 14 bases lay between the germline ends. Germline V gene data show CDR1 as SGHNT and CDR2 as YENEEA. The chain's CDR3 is CASSPLPLNNYGYTF. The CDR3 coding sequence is TGTGCCAGCAGCCCTCTCCCCTTAAATAACTATGGCTACACCTTC.

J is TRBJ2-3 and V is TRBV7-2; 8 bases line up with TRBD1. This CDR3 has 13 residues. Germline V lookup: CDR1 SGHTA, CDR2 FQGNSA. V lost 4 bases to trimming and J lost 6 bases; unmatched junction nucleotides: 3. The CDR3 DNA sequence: TGTGCCAGCAGCTCGGGACAGGCCGATACGCAGTATTTT. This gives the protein CASSSGQADTQYF.

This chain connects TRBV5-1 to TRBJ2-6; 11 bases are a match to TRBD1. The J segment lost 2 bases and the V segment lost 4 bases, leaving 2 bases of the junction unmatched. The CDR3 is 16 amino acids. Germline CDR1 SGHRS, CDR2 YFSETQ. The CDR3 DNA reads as TGCGCCAGCAGCACGGGACAGGGGGCTGGGGCCAACGTCCTGACTTTC. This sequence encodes CASSTGQGAGANVLTF.